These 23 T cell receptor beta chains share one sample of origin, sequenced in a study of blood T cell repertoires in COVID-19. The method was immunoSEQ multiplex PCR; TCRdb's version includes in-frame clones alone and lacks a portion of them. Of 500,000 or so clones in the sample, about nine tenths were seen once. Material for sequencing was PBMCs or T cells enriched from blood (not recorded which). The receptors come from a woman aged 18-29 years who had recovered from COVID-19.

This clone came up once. CDR3 loop: CASSEISGGAALGTQYF. The CDR3 bases are TGTGCCAGCAGCGAGATTAGCGGGGGGGCCGCTTTGGGTACGCAGTATTTT. This chain links TRBV9 with TRBJ2-3; 11 bases map to TRBD2. The V segment lost 3 bases and the J segment 8 bases; nucleotides outside the gene matches: 14. The CDR3 is made up of 17 amino acids. CDR1 and CDR2 from the germline V gene are SGDLS and YYNGEE.

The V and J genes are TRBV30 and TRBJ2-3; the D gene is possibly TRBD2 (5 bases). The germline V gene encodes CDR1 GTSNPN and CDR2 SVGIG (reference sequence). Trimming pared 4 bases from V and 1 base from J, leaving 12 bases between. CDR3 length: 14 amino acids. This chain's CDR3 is CAWTKSGRTDTQYF. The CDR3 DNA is TGTGCCTGGACAAAAAGCGGCCGCACAGATACGCAGTATTTT.

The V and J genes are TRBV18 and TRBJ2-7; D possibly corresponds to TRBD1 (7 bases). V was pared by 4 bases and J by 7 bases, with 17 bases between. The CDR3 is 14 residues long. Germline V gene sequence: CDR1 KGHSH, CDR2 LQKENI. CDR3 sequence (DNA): TGTGCCAGCTCACTAAATCAGGGGGGAGAAGAGCAGTACTTC. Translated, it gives CASSLNQGGEEQYF. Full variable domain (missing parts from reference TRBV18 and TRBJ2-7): NAGVMQNPRHLVRRRGQEARLRCSPMKGHSHVYWYRQLPEEGLKFMVYLQKENIIDESGMPKERFSAEFPKEGPSILRIQQVVRGDSAAYFCASSLNQGGEEQYFGPGTRLTVT.

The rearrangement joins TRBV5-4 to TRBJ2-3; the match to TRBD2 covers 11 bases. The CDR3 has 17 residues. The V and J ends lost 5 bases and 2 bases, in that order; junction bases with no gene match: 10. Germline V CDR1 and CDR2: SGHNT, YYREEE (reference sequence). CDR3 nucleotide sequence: TGTGCCAGCAGGTTTAGTAGCGGGGGGGCTTACACAGATACGCAGTATTTT. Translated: CASRFSSGGAYTDTQYF.

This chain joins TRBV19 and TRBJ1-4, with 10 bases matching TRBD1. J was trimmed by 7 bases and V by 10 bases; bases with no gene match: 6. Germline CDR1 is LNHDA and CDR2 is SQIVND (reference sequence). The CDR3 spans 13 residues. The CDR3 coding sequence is TGTGCCACTACGGACAGGGGGTTTGAAAAACTGTTTTTT. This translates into CATTDRGFEKLFF.

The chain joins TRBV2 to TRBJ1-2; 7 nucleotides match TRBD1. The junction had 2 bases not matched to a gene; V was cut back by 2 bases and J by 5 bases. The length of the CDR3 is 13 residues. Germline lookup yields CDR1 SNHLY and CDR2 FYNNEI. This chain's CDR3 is CASSEQGGYGYTF. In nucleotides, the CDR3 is TGTGCCAGCAGTGAACAGGGGGGTTATGGCTACACCTTC.

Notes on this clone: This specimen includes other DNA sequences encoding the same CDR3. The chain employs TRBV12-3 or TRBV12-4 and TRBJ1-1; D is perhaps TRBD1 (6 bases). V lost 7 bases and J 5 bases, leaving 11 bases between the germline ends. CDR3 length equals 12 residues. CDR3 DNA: TGTGCCAGCACCCTCCAGGGGACTGAAGCTTTCTTT. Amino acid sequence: CASTLQGTEAFF.

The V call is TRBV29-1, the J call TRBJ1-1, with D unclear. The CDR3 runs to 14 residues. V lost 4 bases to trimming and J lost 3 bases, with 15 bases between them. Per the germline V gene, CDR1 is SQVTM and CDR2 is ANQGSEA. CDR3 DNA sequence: TGCAGCGTTGGCGGGAGTGGTGCCGACACTGAAGCTTTCTTT. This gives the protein CSVGGSGADTEAFF.

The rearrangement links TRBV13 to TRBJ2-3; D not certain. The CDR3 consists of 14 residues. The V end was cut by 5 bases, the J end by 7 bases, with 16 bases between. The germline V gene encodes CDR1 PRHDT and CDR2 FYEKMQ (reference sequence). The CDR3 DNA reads TGTGCCAGCAGCATGCCCCTCCGGTCGCATACGCAGTATTTT. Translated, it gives CASSMPLRSHTQYF.

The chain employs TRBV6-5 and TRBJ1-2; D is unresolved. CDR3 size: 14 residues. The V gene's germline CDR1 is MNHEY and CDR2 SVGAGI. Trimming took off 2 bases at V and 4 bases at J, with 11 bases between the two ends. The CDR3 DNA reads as TGTGCCAGCAGTTACGGTAGTCCGAGCTATGGCTACACCTTC. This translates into CASSYGSPSYGYTF.

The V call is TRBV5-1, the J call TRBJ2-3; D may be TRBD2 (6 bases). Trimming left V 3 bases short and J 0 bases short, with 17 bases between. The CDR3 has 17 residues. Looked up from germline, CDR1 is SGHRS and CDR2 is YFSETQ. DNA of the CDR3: TGCGCCAGCAGCTCTGGCCTACGGGGGACTAGCACAGATACGCAGTATTTT. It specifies CASSSGLRGTSTDTQYF.

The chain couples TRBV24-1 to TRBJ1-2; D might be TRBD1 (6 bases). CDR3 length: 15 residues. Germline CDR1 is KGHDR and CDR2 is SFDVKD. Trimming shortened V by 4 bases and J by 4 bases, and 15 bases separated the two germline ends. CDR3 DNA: TGTGCCACCAGTGACGAAAGGGGGAAGGGCTATGGCTACACCTTC. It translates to CATSDERGKGYGYTF.

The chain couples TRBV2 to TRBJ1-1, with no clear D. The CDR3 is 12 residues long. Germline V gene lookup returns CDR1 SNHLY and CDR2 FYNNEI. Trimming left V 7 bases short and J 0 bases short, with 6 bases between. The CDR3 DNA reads TGTGCCAGCAACTTAGTGAACACTGAAGCTTTCTTT. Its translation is CASNLVNTEAFF. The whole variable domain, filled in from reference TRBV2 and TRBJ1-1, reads EPEVTQTPSHQVTQMGQEVILRCVPISNHLYFYWYRQILGQKVEFLVSFYNNEISEKSEIFDDQFSVERPDGSNFTLKIRSTKLEDSAMYFCASNLVNTEAFFGQGTRLTVV.

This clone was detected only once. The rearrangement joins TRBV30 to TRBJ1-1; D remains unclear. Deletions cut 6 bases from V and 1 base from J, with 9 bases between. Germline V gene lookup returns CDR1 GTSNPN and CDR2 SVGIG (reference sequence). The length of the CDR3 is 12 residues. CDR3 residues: CACIQPNTEAFF. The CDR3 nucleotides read TGTGCCTGTATACAGCCGAACACTGAAGCTTTCTTT. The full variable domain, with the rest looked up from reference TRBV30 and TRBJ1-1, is SQTIHQWPATLVQPVGSPLSLECTVEGTSNPNLYWYRQAAGRGLQLLFYSVGIGQISSEVPQNLSASRPQDRQFILSSKKLLLSDSGFYLCACIQPNTEAFFGQGTRLTVV.

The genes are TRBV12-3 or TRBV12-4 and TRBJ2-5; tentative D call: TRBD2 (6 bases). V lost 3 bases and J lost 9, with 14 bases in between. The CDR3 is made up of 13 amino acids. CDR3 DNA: TGTGCCAGCAGTTTTAAGGGTTGGGGGGCCCAGTACTTC. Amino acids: CASSFKGWGAQYF.

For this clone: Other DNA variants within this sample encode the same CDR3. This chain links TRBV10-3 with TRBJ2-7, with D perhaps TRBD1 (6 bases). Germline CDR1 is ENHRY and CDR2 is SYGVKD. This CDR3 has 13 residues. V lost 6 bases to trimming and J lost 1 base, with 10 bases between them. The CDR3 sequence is CAISPGTSYEQYF. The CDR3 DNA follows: TGTGCCATCAGCCCCGGGACATCCTACGAGCAGTACTTC.

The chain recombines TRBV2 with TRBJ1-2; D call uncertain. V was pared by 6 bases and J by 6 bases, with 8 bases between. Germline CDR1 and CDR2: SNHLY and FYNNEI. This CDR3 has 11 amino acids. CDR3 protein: CASREGDGYTF. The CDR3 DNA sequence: TGTGCCAGCAGGGAGGGCGATGGCTACACCTTC. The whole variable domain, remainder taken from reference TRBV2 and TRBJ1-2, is EPEVTQTPSHQVTQMGQEVILRCVPISNHLYFYWYRQILGQKVEFLVSFYNNEISEKSEIFDDQFSVERPDGSNFTLKIRSTKLEDSAMYFCASREGDGYTFGSGTRLTVV.

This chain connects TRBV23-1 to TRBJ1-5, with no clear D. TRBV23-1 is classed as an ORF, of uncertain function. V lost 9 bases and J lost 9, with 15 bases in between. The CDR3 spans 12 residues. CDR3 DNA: TGCGCCAGAGACACCGCAGGTCGGCCCCAGCATTTT. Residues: CARDTAGRPQHF.

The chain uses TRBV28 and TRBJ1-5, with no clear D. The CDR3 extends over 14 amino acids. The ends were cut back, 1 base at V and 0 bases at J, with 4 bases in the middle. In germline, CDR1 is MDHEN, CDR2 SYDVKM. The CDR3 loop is CASSLSGSNQPQHF. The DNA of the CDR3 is TGTGCCAGCAGTTTATCCGGTAGCAATCAGCCCCAGCATTTT.

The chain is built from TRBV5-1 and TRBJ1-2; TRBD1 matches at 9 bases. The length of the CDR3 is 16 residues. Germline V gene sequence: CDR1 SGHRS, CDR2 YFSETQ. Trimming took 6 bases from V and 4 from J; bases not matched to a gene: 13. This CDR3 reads CASTPGQGGILYGYTF. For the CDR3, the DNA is TGCGCCAGCACTCCGGGACAGGGAGGTATTCTCTATGGCTACACCTTC.

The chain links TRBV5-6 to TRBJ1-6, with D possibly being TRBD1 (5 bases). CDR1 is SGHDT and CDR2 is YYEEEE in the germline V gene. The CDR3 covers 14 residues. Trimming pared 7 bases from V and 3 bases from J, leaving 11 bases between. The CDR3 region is CASSWDFYNSPLHF. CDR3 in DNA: TGTGCCAGCTCCTGGGACTTCTATAATTCACCCCTCCACTTT.

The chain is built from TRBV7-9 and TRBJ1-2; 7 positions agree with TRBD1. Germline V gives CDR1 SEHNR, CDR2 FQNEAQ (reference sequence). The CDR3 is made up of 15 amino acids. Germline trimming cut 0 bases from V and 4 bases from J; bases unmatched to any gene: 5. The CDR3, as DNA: TGTGCCAGCAGCTTAGCGCAAGGGGGCCTCTATGGCTACACCTTC. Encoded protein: CASSLAQGGLYGYTF. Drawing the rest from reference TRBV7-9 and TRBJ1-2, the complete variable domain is DTGVSQNPRHKITKRGQNVTFRCDPISEHNRLYWYRQTLGQGPEFLTYFQNEAQLEKSRLLSDRFSAERPKGSFSTLEIQRTEQGDSAMYLCASSLAQGGLYGYTFGSGTRLTVV.

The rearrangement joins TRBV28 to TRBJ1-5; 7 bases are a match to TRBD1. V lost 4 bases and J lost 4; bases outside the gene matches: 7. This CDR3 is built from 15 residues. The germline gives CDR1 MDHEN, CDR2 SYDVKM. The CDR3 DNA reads TGTGCCAGCAGTTCACGACAGGGCAGAAATCAGCCCCAGCATTTT. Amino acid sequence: CASSSRQGRNQPQHF.